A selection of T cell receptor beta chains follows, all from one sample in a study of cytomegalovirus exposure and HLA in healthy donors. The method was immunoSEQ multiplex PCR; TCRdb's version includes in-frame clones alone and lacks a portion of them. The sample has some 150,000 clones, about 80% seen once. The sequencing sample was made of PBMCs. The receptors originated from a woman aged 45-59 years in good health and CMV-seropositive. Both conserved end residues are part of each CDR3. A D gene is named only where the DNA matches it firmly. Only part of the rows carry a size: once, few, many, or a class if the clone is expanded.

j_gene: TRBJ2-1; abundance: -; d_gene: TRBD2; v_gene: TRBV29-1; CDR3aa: CSVEGGLAGAYNEQFF; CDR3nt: TGCAGCGTTGAAGGAGGGCTAGCGGGGGCCTACAATGAGCAGTTCTTC
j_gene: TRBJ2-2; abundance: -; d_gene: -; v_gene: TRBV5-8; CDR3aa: CASSLYINTGELFF; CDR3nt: TGTGCCAGCAGCTTGTATATAAACACCGGGGAGCTGTTTTTT
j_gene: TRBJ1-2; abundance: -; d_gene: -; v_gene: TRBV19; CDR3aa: CASINRDVYGYTF; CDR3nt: TGTGCCAGTATTAACAGAGACGTCTATGGCTACACCTTC
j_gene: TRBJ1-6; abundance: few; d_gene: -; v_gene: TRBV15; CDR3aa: CATRLRTDGSPLHF; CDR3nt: TGTGCCACCAGGTTAAGGACAGACGGTTCACCCCTCCACTTT
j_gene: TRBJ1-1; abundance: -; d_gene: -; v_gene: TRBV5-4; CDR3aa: CASSFGPGYQDTEAFF; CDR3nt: TGTGCCAGCAGCTTTGGCCCGGGGTATCAAGACACTGAAGCTTTCTTT
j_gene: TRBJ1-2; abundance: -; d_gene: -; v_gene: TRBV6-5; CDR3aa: CASSPGGQSNYGYTF; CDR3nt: TGTGCCAGCAGCCCTGGTGGGCAGTCCAACTATGGCTACACCTTC
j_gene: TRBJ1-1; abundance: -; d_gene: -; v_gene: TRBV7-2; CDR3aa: CASSLDSPMNTEAFF; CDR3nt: TGTGCCAGCAGCTTGGACAGCCCAATGAACACTGAAGCTTTCTTT
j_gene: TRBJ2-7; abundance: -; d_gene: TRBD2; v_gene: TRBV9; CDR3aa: CASSAGTSAAYEQYF; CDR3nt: TGTGCCAGCAGCGCTGGGACTAGCGCCGCCTACGAGCAGTACTTC
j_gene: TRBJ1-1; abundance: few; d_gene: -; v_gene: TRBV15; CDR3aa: CATSRDRRFSVEAFF; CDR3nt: TGTGCCACCAGCAGAGATCGTCGTTTCAGTGTGGAAGCTTTCTTT
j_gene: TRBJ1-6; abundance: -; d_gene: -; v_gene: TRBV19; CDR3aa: CASSLYRDSPLHF; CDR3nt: TGTGCCAGTAGCCTTTATCGGGATTCACCCCTCCACTTT
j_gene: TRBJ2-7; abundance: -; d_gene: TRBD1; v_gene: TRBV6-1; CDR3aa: CASRRQGADEQYF; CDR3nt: TGTGCCAGCCGCAGACAGGGGGCTGACGAGCAGTACTTC
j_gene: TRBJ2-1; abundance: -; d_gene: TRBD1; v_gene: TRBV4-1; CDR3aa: CASSHPGQKTNEQFF; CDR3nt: TGCGCCAGCAGCCATCCGGGACAGAAAACCAATGAGCAGTTCTTC
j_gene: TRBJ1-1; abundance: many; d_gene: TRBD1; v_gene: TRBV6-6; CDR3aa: CASQEIQGGTEAFF; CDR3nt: TGTGCCAGCCAAGAGATACAGGGGGGGACTGAAGCTTTCTTT
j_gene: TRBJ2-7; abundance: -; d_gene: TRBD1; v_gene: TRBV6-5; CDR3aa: CASSYSRDRAHEQYF; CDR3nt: TGTGCCAGCAGTTACTCGAGGGACAGGGCCCACGAGCAGTACTTC
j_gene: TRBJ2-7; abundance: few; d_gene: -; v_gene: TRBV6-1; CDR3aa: CASSDNYEQYF; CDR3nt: TGTGCCAGCAGTGACAACTACGAGCAGTACTTC
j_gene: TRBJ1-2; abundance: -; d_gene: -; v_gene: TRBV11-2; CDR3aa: CASTALATYGYTF; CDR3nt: TGTGCCAGCACCGCTTTAGCCACATATGGCTACACCTTC
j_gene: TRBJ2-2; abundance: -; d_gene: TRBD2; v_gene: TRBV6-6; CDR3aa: CASSRGGLGELFF; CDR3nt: TGTGCCAGCAGCCGGGGGGGCCTAGGGGAGCTGTTTTTT
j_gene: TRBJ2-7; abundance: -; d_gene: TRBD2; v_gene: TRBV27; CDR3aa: CASTLIGRGGPLEQYF; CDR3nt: TGTGCCAGCACCCTCATAGGGCGGGGGGGCCCTCTCGAGCAGTACTTC
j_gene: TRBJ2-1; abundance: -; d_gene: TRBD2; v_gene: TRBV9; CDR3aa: CASSAPPAGGPEYEQFF; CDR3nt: TGTGCCAGCAGCGCCCCCCCAGCGGGGGGGCCTGAGTATGAGCAGTTCTTC
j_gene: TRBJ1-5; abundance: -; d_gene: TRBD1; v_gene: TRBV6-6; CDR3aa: CASGRDRGRSNQPQHF; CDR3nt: TGTGCCAGCGGACGGGACAGGGGGCGAAGCAATCAGCCCCAGCATTTT
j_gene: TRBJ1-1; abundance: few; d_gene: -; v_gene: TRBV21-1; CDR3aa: CASTSRDTNTEAFF; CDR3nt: TGTGCCAGCACGTCCCGGGACACGAACACTGAAGCTTTCTTT
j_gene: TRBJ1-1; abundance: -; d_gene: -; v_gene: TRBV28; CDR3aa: CASSLGRNTEAFF; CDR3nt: TGTGCCAGCAGTTTAGGCCGGAACACTGAAGCTTTCTTT
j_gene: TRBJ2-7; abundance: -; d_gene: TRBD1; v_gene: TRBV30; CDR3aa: CAWSALTGGEQYF; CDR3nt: TGTGCCTGGAGTGCTCTGACAGGGGGAGAGCAGTACTTC
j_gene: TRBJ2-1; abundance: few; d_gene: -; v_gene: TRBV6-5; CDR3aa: CATTEGGMGEQFF; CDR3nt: TGTGCCACCACGGAGGGGGGGATGGGTGAGCAGTTCTTC
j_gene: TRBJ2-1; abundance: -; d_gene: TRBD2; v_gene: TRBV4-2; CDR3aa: CASSQDSGSGGNNEQFF; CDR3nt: TGTGCCAGCAGCCAAGATTCGGGCAGCGGGGGGAACAATGAGCAGTTCTTC
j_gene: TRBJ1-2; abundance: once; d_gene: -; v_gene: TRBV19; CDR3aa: CASSPSGTTYGYTF; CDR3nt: TGTGCCAGTAGTCCTTCCGGGACAACCTATGGCTACACCTTC
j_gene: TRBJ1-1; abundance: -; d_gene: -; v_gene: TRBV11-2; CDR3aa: CASSLLSTEAFF; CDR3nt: TGTGCCAGCAGCTTATTGAGCACTGAAGCTTTCTTT
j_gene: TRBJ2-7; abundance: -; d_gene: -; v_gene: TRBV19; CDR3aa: CASSSIENGQYF; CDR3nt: TGTGCCAGTAGTTCCATTGAAAACGGGCAGTACTTC
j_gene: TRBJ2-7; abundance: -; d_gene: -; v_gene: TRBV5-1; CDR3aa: CASSPGTISYEQYF; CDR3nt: TGCGCCAGCAGTCCCGGGACAATTTCCTACGAGCAGTACTTC
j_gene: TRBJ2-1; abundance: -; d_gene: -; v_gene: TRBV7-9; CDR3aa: CASSSGYNEQFF; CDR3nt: TGTGCCAGCAGCAGCGGGTACAATGAGCAGTTCTTC
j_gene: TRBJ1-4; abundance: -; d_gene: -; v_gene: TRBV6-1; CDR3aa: CASSPGGRNEKLFF; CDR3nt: TGTGCCAGCAGCCCGGGTGGCCGCAATGAAAAACTGTTTTTT
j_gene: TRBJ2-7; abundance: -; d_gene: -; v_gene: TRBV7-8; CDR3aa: CASSTAPRREQYF; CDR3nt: TGTGCCAGCAGCACAGCTCCCCGGCGCGAGCAGTACTTC
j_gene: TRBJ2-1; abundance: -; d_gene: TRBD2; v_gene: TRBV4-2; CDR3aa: CASSQVAGGLNEQFF; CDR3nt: TGTGCCAGCAGCCAAGTAGCGGGGGGGCTGAATGAGCAGTTCTTC
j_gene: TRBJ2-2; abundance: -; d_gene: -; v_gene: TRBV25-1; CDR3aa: CASSEIGTRTGELFF; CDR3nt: TGTGCCAGCAGTGAAATTGGGACTCGAACCGGGGAGCTGTTTTTT
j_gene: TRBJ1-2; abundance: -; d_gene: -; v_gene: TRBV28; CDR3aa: CASSSDGNYGYTF; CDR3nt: TGTGCCAGCAGTAGCGACGGGAACTATGGCTACACCTTC
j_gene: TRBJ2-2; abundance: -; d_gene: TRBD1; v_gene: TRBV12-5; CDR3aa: CASGSPGQVNTGELFF; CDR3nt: TGTGCTAGTGGTTCTCCGGGACAGGTGAACACCGGGGAGCTGTTTTTT
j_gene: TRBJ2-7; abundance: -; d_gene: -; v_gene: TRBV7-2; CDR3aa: CASSRHTTYEQYF; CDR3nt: TGTGCCAGCAGCCGACACACCACCTACGAGCAGTACTTC
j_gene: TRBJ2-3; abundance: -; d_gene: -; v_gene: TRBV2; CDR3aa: CASRRQASTDTQYF; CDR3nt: TGTGCCAGCCGAAGACAGGCATCCACAGATACGCAGTATTTT
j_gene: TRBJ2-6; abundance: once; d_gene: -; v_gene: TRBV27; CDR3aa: CASSLWSRDFGANVLTF; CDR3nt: TGTGCCAGCAGTTTATGGTCCAGGGATTTCGGGGCCAACGTCCTGACTTTC
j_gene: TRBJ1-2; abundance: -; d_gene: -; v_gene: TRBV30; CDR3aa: CAWIRVHGYTF; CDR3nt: TGTGCCTGGATCAGGGTGCACGGCTACACCTTC
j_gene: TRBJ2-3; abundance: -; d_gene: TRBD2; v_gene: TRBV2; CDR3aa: CASSLYPVGLAGNPDTQYF; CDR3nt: TGTGCCAGCAGCCTATATCCCGTTGGGCTAGCGGGGAATCCAGATACGCAGTATTTT
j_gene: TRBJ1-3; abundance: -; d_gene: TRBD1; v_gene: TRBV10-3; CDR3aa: CAISDRDRTNTIYF; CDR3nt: TGTGCCATCAGTGACCGGGACAGGACGAACACCATATATTTT
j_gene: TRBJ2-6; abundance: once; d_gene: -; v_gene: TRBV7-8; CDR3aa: CASREGGANVLTF; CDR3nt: TGTGCCAGCCGCGAGGGAGGGGCCAACGTCCTGACTTTC
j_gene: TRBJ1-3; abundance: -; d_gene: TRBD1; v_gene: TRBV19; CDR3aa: CASSISAQGTGNTIYF; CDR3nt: TGTGCCAGTAGTATTTCGGCACAGGGGACAGGAAACACCATATATTTT
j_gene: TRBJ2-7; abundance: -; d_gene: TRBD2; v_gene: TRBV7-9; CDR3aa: CASSLARQRGATYEQYF; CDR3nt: TGTGCCAGCAGCTTAGCGCGACAGCGGGGGGCAACCTACGAGCAGTACTTC
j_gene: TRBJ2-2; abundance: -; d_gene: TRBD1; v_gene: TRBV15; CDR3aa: CATSRKGQVGGELFF; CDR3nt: TGTGCCACCAGCAGAAAGGGACAGGTGGGCGGGGAGCTGTTTTTT
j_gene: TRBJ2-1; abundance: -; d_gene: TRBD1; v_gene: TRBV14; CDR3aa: CASRGGQGPSYNEQFF; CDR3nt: TGTGCCAGCAGGGGGGGACAGGGACCATCCTACAATGAGCAGTTCTTC
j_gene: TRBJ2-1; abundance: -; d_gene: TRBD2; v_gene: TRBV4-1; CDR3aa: CASSQDRAALAGNRYEQFF; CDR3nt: TGCGCCAGCAGCCAAGATAGGGCGGCACTAGCGGGGAACCGTTATGAGCAGTTCTTC
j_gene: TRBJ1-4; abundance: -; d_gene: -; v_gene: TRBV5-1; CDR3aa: CASSRGSQEKLFF; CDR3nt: TGCGCCAGCAGCCGCGGATCTCAGGAAAAACTGTTTTTT
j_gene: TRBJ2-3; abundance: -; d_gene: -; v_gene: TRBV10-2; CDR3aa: CASSSGTISTDTQYF; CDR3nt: TGCGCCAGCAGCTCCGGGACAATTAGCACAGATACGCAGTATTTT
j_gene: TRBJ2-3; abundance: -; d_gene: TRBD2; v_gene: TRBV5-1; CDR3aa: CASSYSGGAGDTQYF; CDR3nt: TGCGCCAGCAGCTATAGCGGGGGGGCAGGAGATACGCAGTATTTT
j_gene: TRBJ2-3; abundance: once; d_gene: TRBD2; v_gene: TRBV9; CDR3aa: CASSVVGGGAYTQYF; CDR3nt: TGTGCCAGCAGCGTAGTTGGCGGGGGGGCTTATACGCAGTATTTT
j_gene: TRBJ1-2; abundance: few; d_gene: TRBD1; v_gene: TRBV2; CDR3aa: CASSFVAGGGGYTF; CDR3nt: TGTGCCAGCAGTTTTGTTGCAGGGGGAGGTGGCTACACCTTC
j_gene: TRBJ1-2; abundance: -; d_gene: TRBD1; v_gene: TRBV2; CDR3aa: CASRTGTAYTF; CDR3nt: TGTGCCAGCAGGACAGGGACGGCGTACACCTTC
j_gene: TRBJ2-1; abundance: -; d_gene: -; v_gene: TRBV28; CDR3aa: CASREPGQILNEQFF; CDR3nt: TGTGCCAGCAGGGAGCCGGGACAAATTTTGAATGAGCAGTTCTTC